Shown below are 6 T cell receptor beta chains from a single sample sequenced in a study of T cell changes during pregnancy in multiple sclerosis. TCRdb's copy holds only in-frame clones and misses some; the assay was immunoSEQ multiplex PCR. The data show under 65,000 clones, 75% to 95% seen once. The sequenced sample was peripheral blood, obtained after pregnancy. The receptor source for this set is a female donor in good health, enrolled as a control in a pregnancy study.

This clone was picked up a small number of times. The DNA of the CDR3 is TGTGCCAGCAGCCTCCAGCGGAACACTGAAGCTTTCTTT. It codes for CASSLQRNTEAFF. The V gene is TRBV7-6, the J gene TRBJ1-1; no clear D. Germline lookup yields CDR1 SGHVS and CDR2 FNYEAQ. This CDR3 region has 13 residues. The V end was cut by 5 bases, the J end by 1 base, with 8 bases between.

The V gene is TRBV5-1, the J gene TRBJ2-6; D possibly corresponds to TRBD1 (5 bases). Germline V gene lookup returns CDR1 SGHRS and CDR2 YFSETQ. V lost 3 bases and J 0 bases, leaving 19 bases between the germline ends. The CDR3 runs 19 residues. The CDR3 protein is CASSSNQGSYFSGANVLTF. Written as DNA, the CDR3 is TGCGCCAGCAGCTCCAACCAGGGTTCTTACTTCTCTGGGGCCAACGTCCTGACTTTC. Variable domain in full (rest from reference TRBV5-1 and TRBJ2-6): KAGVTQTPRYLIKTRGQQVTLSCSPISGHRSVSWYQQTPGQGLQFLFEYFSETQRNKGNFPGRFSGRQFSNSRSEMNVSTLELGDSALYLCASSSNQGSYFSGANVLTFGAGSRLTVL.

The chain links TRBV10-1 to TRBJ2-7, with 9 bases that match TRBD1. V shed 0 bases, J shed 5 bases, and the junction held 2 bases outside the gene matches. The CDR3 spans 14 residues. Per the germline V gene, CDR1 is WNHNN and CDR2 is SYGVQD (reference sequence). CDR3 bases: TGCGCCAGCAGTGAGTCGGACAGGGGTAACGAGCAGTACTTC. This codes for CASSESDRGNEQYF.

The chain joins TRBV25-1 to TRBJ2-7, with TRBD1 matching over 7 bases. The V gene end was trimmed by 3 bases and the J gene end by 6 bases; junction bases not matched to a gene: 11. The germline gives CDR1 MGHDK, CDR2 SYGVNS. The CDR3 is made up of 15 amino acids. The CDR3 here is CASSDPGTAKSEQYF. For the CDR3, the DNA is TGTGCCAGCAGTGACCCCGGGACAGCAAAGTCCGAGCAGTACTTC.

The chain carries TRBV5-1 and TRBJ1-1; D remains unclear. In germline, CDR1 is SGHRS, CDR2 YFSETQ. The CDR3 sequence is 13 residues long. V lost 0 bases and J 6 bases, leaving 9 bases between the germline ends. CDR3 sequence: CASSLAGGPEAFF. Here the CDR3 DNA reads TGCGCCAGCAGCTTGGCGGGTGGCCCTGAAGCTTTCTTT.

The chain uses TRBV7-2 and TRBJ2-2; 14 bases are a match to TRBD2. The V gene end was trimmed by 5 bases and the J gene end by 1 base; junction bases not matched to a gene: 6. The germline gives CDR1 SGHTA, CDR2 FQGNSA. This CDR3 comprises 18 residues. The CDR3 here is CASSVGGLAGGNTGELFF. Written as DNA, the CDR3 is TGTGCCAGCAGCGTAGGCGGACTAGCGGGAGGGAACACCGGGGAGCTGTTTTTT. Full variable domain (missing parts from reference TRBV7-2 and TRBJ2-2): GAGVSQSPSNKVTEKGKDVELRCDPISGHTALYWYRQSLGQGLEFLIYFQGNSAPDKSGLPSDRFSAERTGGSVSTLTIQRTQQEDSAVYLCASSVGGLAGGNTGELFFGEGSRLTVL.